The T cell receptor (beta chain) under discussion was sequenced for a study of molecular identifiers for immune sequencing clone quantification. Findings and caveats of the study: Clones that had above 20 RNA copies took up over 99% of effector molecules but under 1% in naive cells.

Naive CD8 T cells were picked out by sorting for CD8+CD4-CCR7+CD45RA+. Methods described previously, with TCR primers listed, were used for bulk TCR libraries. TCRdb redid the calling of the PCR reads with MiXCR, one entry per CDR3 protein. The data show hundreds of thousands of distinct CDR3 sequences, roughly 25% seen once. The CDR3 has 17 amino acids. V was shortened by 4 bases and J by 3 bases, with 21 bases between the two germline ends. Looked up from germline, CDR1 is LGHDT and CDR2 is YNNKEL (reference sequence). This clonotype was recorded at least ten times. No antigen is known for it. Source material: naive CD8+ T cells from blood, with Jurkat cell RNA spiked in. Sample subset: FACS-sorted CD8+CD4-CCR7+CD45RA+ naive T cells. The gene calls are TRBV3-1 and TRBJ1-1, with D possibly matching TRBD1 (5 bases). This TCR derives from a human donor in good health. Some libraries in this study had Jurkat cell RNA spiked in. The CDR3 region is CASSLRGLGGLDTEAFF. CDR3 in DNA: TGTGCCAGCAGCCTCAGAGGGTTGGGGGGTTTGGACACTGAAGCTTTCTTT. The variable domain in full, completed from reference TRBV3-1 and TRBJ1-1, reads DTAVSQTPKYLVTQMGNDKSIKCEQNLGHDTMYWYKQDSKKFLKIMFSYNNKELIINETVPNRFSPKSPDKAHLNLHINSLELGDSAVYFCASSLRGLGGLDTEAFFGQGTRLTVV.